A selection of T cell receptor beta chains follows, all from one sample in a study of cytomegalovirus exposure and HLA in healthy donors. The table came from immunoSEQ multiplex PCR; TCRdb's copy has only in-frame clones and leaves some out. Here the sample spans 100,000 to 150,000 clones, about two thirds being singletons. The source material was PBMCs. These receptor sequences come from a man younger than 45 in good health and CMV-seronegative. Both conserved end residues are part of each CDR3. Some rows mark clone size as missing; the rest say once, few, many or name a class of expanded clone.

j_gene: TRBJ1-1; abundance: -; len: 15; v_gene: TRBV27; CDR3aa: CASSLGQGTNTEAFF
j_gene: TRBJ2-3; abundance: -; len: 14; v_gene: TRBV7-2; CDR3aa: CASSLARRGDTQYF
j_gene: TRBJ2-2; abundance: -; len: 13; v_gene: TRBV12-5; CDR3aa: CASGSTNTGELFF
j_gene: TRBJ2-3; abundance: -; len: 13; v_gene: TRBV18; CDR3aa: CASSPSRADTQYF
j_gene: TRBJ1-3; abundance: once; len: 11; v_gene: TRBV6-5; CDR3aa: CPLSSGNTIYF
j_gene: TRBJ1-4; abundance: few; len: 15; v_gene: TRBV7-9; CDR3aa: CASSLGSGVDEKLFF
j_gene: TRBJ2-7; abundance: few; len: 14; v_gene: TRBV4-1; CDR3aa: CASSQEDTTYEQYF
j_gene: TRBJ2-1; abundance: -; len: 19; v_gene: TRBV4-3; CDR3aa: CASSQSGRATSGGSWEQFF
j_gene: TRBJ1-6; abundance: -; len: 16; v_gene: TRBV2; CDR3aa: CASSERLHQGNSPLHF
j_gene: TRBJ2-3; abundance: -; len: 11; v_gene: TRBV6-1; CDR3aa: CASREAPTQYF